These T cell receptor beta chains were read from a single sample in a study of T-cell reconstitution after alpha-beta-depleted transplantation in children. TCRdb re-called the PCR reads with MiXCR, one entry per CDR3 protein. The top ten hold 2% to 2.5% of the sample, which has hundreds of thousands of distinct CDR3 sequences, roughly 13% seen once. The specimen comprised PBMCs, mostly from graft donor cells, sampled 360 days after TCRalphabeta/CD19-depleted stem cell transplant. The origin of the receptors is a male patient younger than 18 who had a stem cell transplant for acute myeloid leukemia, so the T cells may come from the graft donor. Each CDR3 is given with its conserved first and last residue. Each record gives: V gene, clone size, CDR3 protein. Expanded clones get a size class; other rows say once, few or many, or leave the size out.

V: TRBV18; size: NA; CDR3: CASSPLAHQGGRSGNTIYF
V: TRBV15; size: few; CDR3: CATSTRAREQYF
V: TRBV5-1; size: many; CDR3: CASRPDRGLRNTGELFF
V: TRBV2; size: NA; CDR3: CAIAGTSSYNEQFF
V: TRBV4-1; size: NA; CDR3: CASSQESAPGIASLHF
V: TRBV20-1; size: few; CDR3: CCARSRLAGGRSYEQYF
V: TRBV18; size: NA; CDR3: CASSLPASADTQYF
V: TRBV28; size: many; CDR3: CASSLQGPHTEAFF
V: TRBV7-9; size: NA; CDR3: CASSLLQGGTDTQYF
V: TRBV29-1; size: NA; CDR3: CSVSDRSTDTQYF
V: TRBV5-1; size: few; CDR3: CASSLAPALLAGVKGNIQYF
V: TRBV15; size: NA; CDR3: CATSRDLTHYEQYF
V: TRBV14; size: NA; CDR3: CASSLFENTGELFF
V: TRBV20-1; size: NA; CDR3: CSAASGTSGSNEQFF
V: TRBV29-1; size: many; CDR3: CSGLRESYNEQFF
V: TRBV11-2; size: few; CDR3: CASSWVASGRIIPYEQYF
V: TRBV24-1; size: few; CDR3: CATSDFNLPYEQYF
V: TRBV20-1; size: many; CDR3: CSARSAVLVAETYNEQFF
V: TRBV19; size: many; CDR3: CASRDSAGGGSPLHF
V: TRBV20-1; size: many; CDR3: CSARVGSGNTIYF
V: TRBV12-3/TRBV12-4; size: many; CDR3: CASSFRLPKETQYF
V: TRBV7-8; size: few; CDR3: CASIDLAGSQETQYF
V: TRBV7-3; size: NA; CDR3: CASSSQLAYYNEQFF
V: TRBV7-3; size: NA; CDR3: CASSFNPASTQYF